The clone carrying this TCR beta chain occurred once. This sample is part of a study of shared clonotypes between healthy human individuals. As defined, naive CD8 cells were CD45RO-negative and positively selected for CCR7, with terminally differentiated effector memory CD45RA+ cells excluded. Assay used: immunoSEQ multiplex PCR; TCRdb lists only in-frame clones, some missing. The table lists about 2,200,000 clones, around 93% of them singletons. V gave up 7 bases and J gave up 2 bases, with 14 bases separating them. The CDR3 runs 14 residues. Germline V CDR1 and CDR2: LNHDA, SQIVND (reference sequence).

This TCR was recovered from a man between 18 and 29 years old in good health. Some clones in this sample may be carry-over from other donors' samples. The material sequenced was naive CD8+ T cells from PBMCs. This rearrangement joins TRBV19 to TRBJ1-1; D ambiguous. The CDR3 bases are TGTGCCAGTAAACAGCGCAACTTTAACACTGAAGCTTTCTTT. Amino acid sequence: CASKQRNFNTEAFF.